The 19 T cell receptor beta chains reported below all come from one sample, sequenced in a study of early T cells in non-severe SARS-CoV-2 infection (dated by TCRdb to about 2021). The library was prepared using 5' RACE. The instrument was a NextSeq 500. TCRdb took the public reads, trimmed them with fastp at Q25, ran MiXCR for clone calling and kept in-frame beta chains. Each record represents a unique CDR3 protein, reported with the most common genes and DNA among its rows. This sample gives 20,000 to 25,000 distinct CDR3 sequences in total; 4% to 5.5% of them show up just once. The leading ten clones occupy about 7% of the sample. Sequencing was carried out using whole blood. These receptors all come from an adult who was a healthcare worker with PCR-confirmed SARS-CoV-2 infection or an uninfected control (not recorded which).

This clonotype is classed as medium-sized. This sequence joins TRBV20-1 and TRBJ2-5; no clear D. V lost 0 bases, J lost 2 bases, and 10 bases lay in between. Per the germline V gene, CDR1 is DFQATT and CDR2 is SNEGSKA (reference sequence). The CDR3 has 14 residues. The CDR3 region is CSARDTWGQETQYF. As DNA, the CDR3 is TGCAGTGCTAGAGATACCTGGGGACAAGAGACCCAGTACTTC.

Here the CDR3 reads CASSPLILYEQYF. CDR3 bases: TGTGCCAGCAGTCCCCTGATACTCTACGAGCAGTACTTC. This chain joins TRBV28 and TRBJ2-7; no definite D call. The CDR3 consists of 13 residues. CDR1 is MDHEN and CDR2 is SYDVKM in the germline V gene. V dropped 5 bases and J dropped 3 bases, with 11 bases sitting between them. Full variable domain (outside the CDR3, taken from reference TRBV28 and TRBJ2-7): DVKVTQSSRYLVKRTGEKVFLECVQDMDHENMFWYRQDPGLGLRLIYFSYDVKMKEKGDIPEGYSVSREKKERFSLILESASTNQTSMYLCASSPLILYEQYFGPGTRLTVT.

This chain links TRBV18 with TRBJ2-3, with no clear D. The CDR3 loop spans 13 amino acids. Germline lookup yields CDR1 KGHSH and CDR2 LQKENI. Trimming removed 4 bases at V and 0 bases at J, with 5 bases between. The CDR3 coding sequence is TGTGCCAGCTCACTTGCTAGCACAGATACGCAGTATTTT. Translation: CASSLASTDTQYF.

This clonotype was detected only a few times. The V call is TRBV7-9, the J call TRBJ2-2; TRBD1 aligns across 7 bases. Per germline, CDR1 SEHNR and CDR2 FQNEAQ (reference sequence). V shed 5 bases, J shed 4 bases, and the junction held 7 bases outside the gene matches. The CDR3 consists of 15 residues. This chain's CDR3 is CASSPPNRGTGELFF. In DNA form, the CDR3 reads TGTGCCAGCAGCCCCCCAAACAGGGGCACCGGGGAGCTGTTTTTT.

The table lists this clonotype with many counts. V gene TRBV7-2 combines with J gene TRBJ1-6; the D is unclear. V gave up 4 bases and J gave up 10 bases, with 14 bases separating them. Germline V gives CDR1 SGHTA, CDR2 FQGNSA. This CDR3 contains 14 residues. The CDR3 DNA follows: TGTGCCAGCAGCTCTAGGAGAGAGGCCTCACCCCTCCACTTT. This sequence encodes CASSSRREASPLHF. Variable domain in full (rest from reference TRBV7-2 and TRBJ1-6): GAGVSQSPSNKVTEKGKDVELRCDPISGHTALYWYRQSLGQGLEFLIYFQGNSAPDKSGLPSDRFSAERTGGSVSTLTIQRTQQEDSAVYLCASSSRREASPLHFGNGTRLTVT.

At least ten counts were recorded for this clonotype. This rearrangement joins TRBV9 to TRBJ2-1; 9 nucleotides line up with TRBD2. CDR1 is SGDLS and CDR2 is YYNGEE in the germline V gene. The CDR3 consists of 14 residues. Trimming cost V 8 bases and J 9 bases; bases outside gene matches: 12. Here the CDR3 reads CASSSAGGSVEQFF. The CDR3, as DNA: TGTGCCAGTAGTTCAGCGGGAGGATCGGTTGAGCAGTTCTTC.

This clonotype was observed many times. The V and J genes are TRBV7-6 and TRBJ2-1; TRBD2 agrees at 7 bases. Germline V gene sequence: CDR1 SGHVS, CDR2 FNYEAQ. The V gene end was trimmed by 3 bases and the J gene end by 5 bases; junction bases not matched to a gene: 7. The CDR3 loop spans 15 amino acids. This CDR3 reads CASSLIGGGDNEQFF. DNA for the CDR3: TGTGCCAGCAGCTTGATTGGGGGAGGGGACAATGAGCAGTTCTTC.

This clonotype was picked up many times. The J gene is TRBJ2-2, the V gene TRBV2; TRBD2 matches 8 bases. The V and J ends lost 9 bases and 5 bases, in that order; junction bases with no gene match: 5. Germline CDR1 reads SNHLY; CDR2 reads FYNNEI. The CDR3 spans 13 residues. CDR3 nucleotide sequence: TGTGCCAGAGGGGGACTAGTTACCGGGGAGCTGTTTTTT. Amino acid sequence: CARGGLVTGELFF. Based on the CDR3 plus reference TRBV2 and TRBJ2-2, the full variable domain is EPEVTQTPSHQVTQMGQEVILRCVPISNHLYFYWYRQILGQKVEFLVSFYNNEISEKSEIFDDQFSVERPDGSNFTLKIRSTKLEDSAMYFCARGGLVTGELFFGEGSRLTVL.

In its sample, this clonotype was seen many times. The CDR3 DNA is TGTGCCAGCAGTCGATCAACTGAAGCTTTCTTT. Translating it yields CASSRSTEAFF. The chain couples TRBV6-5 to TRBJ1-1, with unresolved D. Germline V CDR1 and CDR2: MNHEY, SVGAGI. This CDR3 is 11 amino acids long. V was cut by 5 bases and J by 5 bases, with 6 bases left in between.

This clonotype was seen many times. The CDR3 sequence: CASSQSARTEQYF. In DNA, the CDR3 is TGTGCCAGCAGCCAAAGTGCTCGCACGGAGCAGTACTTC. The chain links TRBV14 to TRBJ2-7; no definite D call. V was clipped by 2 bases and J by 7 bases, with 12 bases between them. The CDR3 loop spans 13 amino acids. Germline values: CDR1 SGHDN, CDR2 FVKESK.

In its sample, this clonotype was seen a few times. This CDR3 is CSASFRYGYTF. The CDR3 nucleotides are TGCAGTGCTAGTTTCCGCTATGGCTACACCTTC. V usage is TRBV20-1 and J usage is TRBJ1-2; the D is unclear. The CDR3 sequence is 11 residues long. Germline CDR1 is DFQATT and CDR2 is SNEGSKA (reference sequence). Trimming left V 3 bases short and J 4 bases short, with 6 bases between.

This clonotype was counted ten times or more. V is TRBV29-1 and J is TRBJ2-1; D may correspond to TRBD1 or TRBD2 (6 bases each). The ends were cut back, 6 bases at V and 6 bases at J, with 12 bases in the middle. CDR1 is SQVTM, CDR2 ANQGSEA, per germline. The CDR3 contains 12 residues. The CDR3 is CSVTGAGNEQFF. The CDR3 nucleotides read TGCAGCGTCACGGGGGCTGGCAATGAGCAGTTCTTC.

The chain carries TRBV20-1 and TRBJ1-5; D gene uncertain. Germline lookup yields CDR1 DFQATT and CDR2 SNEGSKA (reference sequence). V was shortened by 2 bases and J by 1 base, with 3 bases between the two germline ends. The CDR3 loop spans 12 amino acids. The CDR3 DNA reads as TGCAGTGCTAGAAAAAGCAATCAGCCCCAGCATTTT. Its translation is CSARKSNQPQHF.

This clonotype was seen repeatedly, ten times or more. The V call is TRBV9, the J call TRBJ2-7; tentative D call: TRBD2 (6 bases). V was cut by 3 bases and J by 0 bases, with 19 bases left in between. Per germline, CDR1 SGDLS and CDR2 YYNGEE. The CDR3 has 17 residues. The CDR3 loop reads CASSAGPGVESSYEQYF. Here the CDR3 DNA reads TGTGCCAGCAGCGCAGGTCCGGGGGTTGAGAGCTCCTACGAGCAGTACTTC.

This clonotype has ten or more counts. The chain is built from TRBV6-5 and TRBJ1-2; D uncertain. The V gene's germline CDR1 is MNHEY and CDR2 SVGAGI. Trimming cost V 2 bases and J 4 bases, with 11 bases left between them. This CDR3 has 14 residues. The CDR3 is CASSYRDSGYGYTF. The CDR3 region has the DNA TGTGCCAGCAGTTACAGGGATTCTGGCTATGGCTACACCTTC.

This clonotype was seen only a few times. The V gene is TRBV4-1, the J gene TRBJ2-1; perhaps TRBD2 as D (6 bases). Trimming took 0 bases from V and 10 from J, leaving 13 bases between them. Per the germline V gene, CDR1 is MGHRA and CDR2 is YSYEKL. CDR3 size: 14 residues. The CDR3 protein is CASSQDRSSGEQFF. As DNA, the CDR3 is TGCGCCAGCAGCCAAGATCGGTCCAGCGGGGAGCAGTTCTTC.

This clonotype was counted many times. The J gene is TRBJ1-5, the V gene TRBV28, with D uncertain. CDR1 is MDHEN and CDR2 is SYDVKM in the germline V gene. The CDR3 runs to 14 residues. V lost 6 bases and J 7 bases, leaving 16 bases between the germline ends. In nucleotides, the CDR3 is TGTGCCAGCAGGACCGGAGGGTTCCGGCAGCCCCAGCATTTT. Its protein product is CASRTGGFRQPQHF.

This clonotype occurred many times. The chain recombines TRBV28 with TRBJ1-2; 8 nucleotides match TRBD1. V lost 3 bases to trimming and J lost 3 bases; unmatched junction nucleotides: 3. CDR1 is MDHEN and CDR2 is SYDVKM in the germline V gene. The CDR3 contains 14 residues. CDR3 sequence reads: CASSFQGAHYGYTF. In DNA, the CDR3 is TGTGCCAGCAGTTTTCAGGGGGCGCACTATGGCTACACCTTC.

There are many counts of this clonotype. The genes are TRBV4-1 and TRBJ1-2, with D unclear. V was clipped by 0 bases and J by 4 bases, with 12 bases between them. CDR3 length equals 15 residues. Germline V gives CDR1 MGHRA, CDR2 YSYEKL. CDR3 nucleotides: TGCGCCAGCAGCCAAGATTACGGGGTGCGCTATGGCTACACCTTC. Its translation: CASSQDYGVRYGYTF.